Shown below are 29 T cell receptor beta chains from a single sample sequenced in a study of shared clonotypes between healthy human individuals. Data came from immunoSEQ multiplex PCR; TCRdb stores just in-frame clones and leaves some out. The sample has 2 million to 2.5 million clones, less than 95% seen once. Sequenced material: naive CD4+ T cells from PBMCs. Subset denoted: CD45RA+ positively selected. Every receptor here comes from a man younger than 35 in good health. Some clones in this sample may be carry-over from other donors' samples.

The chain carries TRBV7-7 and TRBJ1-1, with 9 nucleotides matching TRBD1. The ends lost 0 bases at V and 4 bases at J; junction bases unmatched: 9. The germline gives CDR1 SSHAT, CDR2 FNYEAQ (reference sequence). CDR3 length: 17 amino acids. CDR3 coding DNA: TGTGCCAGCAGCTTAGCAACCCTACAGGGGGCGGGCACTGAAGCTTTCTTT. This encodes CASSLATLQGAGTEAFF.

The genes are TRBV4-2 and TRBJ1-2, with 7 bases lining up with TRBD1. Germline values: CDR1 LGHNA, CDR2 YNFKEQ. CDR3 length equals 16 residues. Trimming at V came to 2 bases and at J to 3 bases, leaving 9 bases not matched to a gene. The DNA of the CDR3 is TGTGCCAGCAGCCAACCAGACTTGACAGGGTACTATGGCTACACCTTC. It translates to CASSQPDLTGYYGYTF.

The genes are TRBV5-4 and TRBJ1-1; TRBD1 aligns across 9 bases. CDR1 SGHNT and CDR2 YYREEE come from the germline V gene (reference sequence). The J segment lost 7 bases and the V segment lost 4 bases, leaving 11 bases of the junction unmatched. The CDR3 length is 15 residues. In DNA, the CDR3 is TGTGCCAGCAGCCTCGGGGGACAGGGTAACGATGAAGCTTTCTTT. Its protein is CASSLGGQGNDEAFF.

V gene TRBV15 combines with J gene TRBJ1-4, with no clear D. The CDR3 totals 15 residues. The V end was cut by 5 bases, the J end by 8 bases, with 18 bases between. The germline V gene encodes CDR1 LNHNV and CDR2 YYDKDF (reference sequence). Written as DNA, the CDR3 is TGTGCCACCAGCGTCACGGTGGACGGGTACGAAAAACTGTTTTTT. It is translated as CATSVTVDGYEKLFF.

This chain uses TRBV6-1 with TRBJ2-3, with 14 bases matching TRBD2. The CDR3 loop spans 17 amino acids. J gave up 4 bases and V 4 bases, and 7 bases lay outside the gene matches. CDR1 and CDR2 from the germline V gene are MNHNS and SASEGT. CDR3 DNA sequence: TGTGCCAGCAGTGGGGGTGGGACTAGCGGGAGTTCAGATACGCAGTATTTT. Translating it yields CASSGGGTSGSSDTQYF.

The chain has TRBV5-1 and TRBJ2-2; no definite D call. The germline gives CDR1 SGHRS, CDR2 YFSETQ. CDR3 length equals 16 residues. The V end lost 1 base, the J end lost 1 base, and 11 bases lay between the germline ends. The DNA of the CDR3 is TGCGCCAGCAGCTTGATCACTAACGGGAACACCGGGGAGCTGTTTTTT. It specifies CASSLITNGNTGELFF.

The chain carries TRBV2 and TRBJ1-4; weak D call: TRBD1 (5 bases). Germline values: CDR1 SNHLY, CDR2 FYNNEI. Between the trimmed V and J ends, which lost 8 bases and 9 bases, there was a span of 22 bases. The CDR3 contains 15 residues. CDR3 sequence: CASSVSGTPVKKLFF. The CDR3 DNA sequence: TGTGCCAGCTCAGTATCCGGGACTCCGGTTAAAAAACTGTTTTTT.

The rearrangement links TRBV18 to TRBJ2-5; D call uncertain. The V and J ends lost 3 bases and 5 bases respectively, with 10 bases between them. CDR3 length equals 13 residues. Germline V gene data show CDR1 as KGHSH and CDR2 as LQKENI. The CDR3 here is CASSPAHRETQYF. The CDR3, as DNA: TGTGCCAGCTCACCCGCCCACCGCGAGACCCAGTACTTC.

The CDR3 region is CASSLSNSGVNIQYF. DNA for the CDR3: TGCGCCAGCAGCTTGTCGAACAGCGGGGTAAACATTCAGTACTTC. The chain uses TRBV5-1 and TRBJ2-4; 7 positions agree with TRBD2. Germline V gives CDR1 SGHRS, CDR2 YFSETQ. This CDR3 comprises 15 residues. The junction had 7 bases not matched to a gene; V was cut back by 1 base and J by 6 bases.

J is TRBJ2-5 and V is TRBV29-1; TRBD1 might be the D (5 bases). CDR1 is SQVTM, CDR2 ANQGSEA, per germline. CDR3 length equals 15 residues. With 0 bases removed from V and 5 bases from J, the gap between germline ends came to 16 bases. The CDR3 loop reads CSVEDVVRQGETQYF. The CDR3 region has the DNA TGCAGCGTTGAAGATGTCGTGAGGCAGGGTGAGACCCAGTACTTC. Based on the CDR3 plus reference TRBV29-1 and TRBJ2-5, the full variable domain is SAVISQKPSRDICQRGTSLTIQCQVDSQVTMMFWYRQQPGQSLTLIATANQGSEATYESGFVIDKFPISRPNLTFSTLTVSNMSPEDSSIYLCSVEDVVRQGETQYFGPGTRLLVL.

The V call is TRBV7-9, the J call TRBJ2-4; D is uncertain. Germline V lookup: CDR1 SEHNR, CDR2 FQNEAQ (reference sequence). There are 13 residues in the CDR3. V shed 0 bases and J shed 8 bases, with 8 bases lying between them. DNA of the CDR3: TGTGCCAGCAGCTTAGCGGCTGAGGACATTCAGTACTTC. The encoded protein is CASSLAAEDIQYF.

CDR3 bases: TGCGCCAGCAGCGTGCAGGGGGACGGGGAGCTGTTTTTT. Its translation is CASSVQGDGELFF. V is TRBV5-1 and J is TRBJ2-2; 7 bases agree with TRBD1. Germline V gene sequence: CDR1 SGHRS, CDR2 YFSETQ. J gave up 7 bases and V 4 bases, and 4 bases lay outside the gene matches. The CDR3 sequence is 13 residues long. The entire variable domain, with the rest obtained from reference TRBV5-1 and TRBJ2-2, is as follows: KAGVTQTPRYLIKTRGQQVTLSCSPISGHRSVSWYQQTPGQGLQFLFEYFSETQRNKGNFPGRFSGRQFSNSRSEMNVSTLELGDSALYLCASSVQGDGELFFGEGSRLTVL.

The chain is built from TRBV9 and TRBJ1-1; TRBD1 matches at 8 bases. Germline-derived CDR1 and CDR2 are SGDLS and YYNGEE. V lost 3 bases, J lost 4 bases, and 8 bases stayed unmatched. The length of the CDR3 is 15 residues. The CDR3 DNA follows: TGTGCCAGCAGCGCATACCAGGGGGCAGGCACTGAAGCTTTCTTT. Translated, it gives CASSAYQGAGTEAFF.

This chain uses TRBV7-3 with TRBJ2-2; tentatively, D is TRBD1 (5 bases). Germline V gives CDR1 SGHTA, CDR2 FQGTGA. Trimming took off 2 bases at V and 6 bases at J, with 10 bases between the two ends. The CDR3 sequence is 14 residues long. CDR3 residues: CASSLVAGSGELFF. DNA for the CDR3: TGTGCCAGCAGCTTAGTCGCAGGGTCCGGGGAGCTGTTTTTT.

The chain joins TRBV2 to TRBJ2-3; 7 bases fit TRBD1. V was pared by 6 bases and J by 5 bases, with 5 bases of the junction left unmatched. The CDR3 totals 13 residues. The germline gives CDR1 SNHLY, CDR2 FYNNEI. The CDR3: CASSRDSGDTQYF. The CDR3 coding sequence is TGTGCCAGCAGCCGGGACAGTGGAGATACGCAGTATTTT.

V is TRBV18 and J is TRBJ2-7; D might be TRBD2 (5 bases). Germline lookup yields CDR1 KGHSH and CDR2 LQKENI. V lost 6 bases to trimming and J lost 3 bases, with 18 bases between them. CDR3 length: 15 amino acids. DNA of the CDR3: TGTGCCAGCTCCCCGACGGGATCCAGTTTCTACGAGCAGTACTTC. Its translation: CASSPTGSSFYEQYF.

This clone was recorded once. The chain recombines TRBV28 with TRBJ1-2; weak D call: TRBD1 (5 bases). Deletions cut 2 bases from V and 8 bases from J, with 12 bases between. This CDR3 is built from 13 residues. Looked up from germline, CDR1 is MDHEN and CDR2 is SYDVKM. The CDR3 DNA reads as TGTGCCAGCAGTTTACCGGGGGGTGGAGGCTACACCTTC. Its protein is CASSLPGGGGYTF.

The chain uses TRBV5-4 and TRBJ2-5; D gene unclear. Trimming left V 2 bases short and J 5 bases short, with 10 bases between. The CDR3 loop spans 13 amino acids. Germline assignment: CDR1 SGHNT and CDR2 YYREEE (reference sequence). CDR3 region: CASSFPGSETQYF. The CDR3 DNA reads TGTGCCAGCAGCTTTCCGGGTTCGGAGACCCAGTACTTC.

V usage is TRBV19 and J usage is TRBJ2-1, with TRBD2 matching over 13 bases. Germline CDR1 and CDR2: LNHDA and SQIVND (reference sequence). The V gene end was trimmed by 4 bases and the J gene end by 9 bases; junction bases not matched to a gene: 12. CDR3 length: 17 amino acids. Here the CDR3 reads CASSTMTSGRHGSEQFF. The CDR3 DNA follows: TGTGCCAGTAGTACAATGACTAGCGGGAGGCATGGTAGTGAGCAGTTCTTC.

V and J are TRBV6-4 and TRBJ1-2; the D is unclear. In germline, CDR1 is MRHNA, CDR2 SNTAGT. The CDR3 spans 15 residues. V was pared by 0 bases and J by 5 bases, with 13 bases between. The CDR3 DNA reads as TGTGCCAGCAGTGACTCGTCAGGTTCTTTTTATGGCTACACCTTC. As protein: CASSDSSGSFYGYTF.

Notes on this clone: Other DNA sequences of this sample code for an identical CDR3. The CDR3 spells CASSVGGAGQETQYF. Written as DNA, the CDR3 is TGTGCCAGCAGCGTAGGAGGGGCGGGTCAAGAGACCCAGTACTTC. The chain carries TRBV9 and TRBJ2-5; D may correspond to TRBD1 or TRBD2 (5 bases each). CDR1 and CDR2 (germline): SGDLS, YYNGEE. Trimming shortened V by 0 bases and J by 2 bases, and 11 bases separated the two germline ends. The CDR3 length is 15 residues.

The rearrangement links TRBV29-1 to TRBJ1-1; the D is unclear. The germline V gene encodes CDR1 SQVTM and CDR2 ANQGSEA. The V and J ends lost 1 base and 0 bases respectively, with 12 bases between them. This CDR3 has 15 residues. The CDR3 DNA is TGCAGCGTTGAAGGGGCGGATACGATGAACACTGAAGCTTTCTTT. Translated: CSVEGADTMNTEAFF.

The chain couples TRBV28 to TRBJ2-3; 8 bases map to TRBD1. The CDR3 has 15 amino acids. The ends lost 5 bases at V and 4 bases at J; junction bases unmatched: 8. Germline loops: CDR1 MDHEN, CDR2 SYDVKM. The CDR3 coding sequence is TGTGCCAGCAGTCAACTTGAGACAGGGGCAGATACGCAGTATTTT. This codes for CASSQLETGADTQYF.

The chain employs TRBV7-3 and TRBJ2-5, with a tentative D call TRBD1 (5 bases). From germline, CDR1 is SGHTA and CDR2 FQGTGA. Trimming took off 5 bases at V and 5 bases at J, with 21 bases between the two ends. This CDR3 has 16 residues. CDR3 loop: CASSPIGARSGETQYF. CDR3 in DNA: TGTGCCAGCAGCCCCATTGGGGCCAGGTCAGGGGAGACCCAGTACTTC.

J is TRBJ2-5 and V is TRBV9, with D perhaps matching TRBD2 (6 bases). With 3 bases removed from V and 5 bases from J, the gap between germline ends came to 14 bases. This CDR3 region has 14 residues. CDR1 and CDR2 (germline): SGDLS, YYNGEE. This chain's CDR3 is CASSAQGEAETQYF. CDR3 bases: TGTGCCAGCAGCGCCCAAGGGGAGGCGGAGACCCAGTACTTC.

The chain has TRBV18 and TRBJ1-1; 7 nucleotides agree with TRBD1. V gave up 4 bases and J gave up 0 bases; unmatched junction bases: 8. CDR3 length: 16 residues. Germline values: CDR1 KGHSH, CDR2 LQKENI. The CDR3 protein is CASSLGQPTLNTEAFF. In nucleotides, the CDR3 is TGTGCCAGCTCACTGGGACAGCCTACCTTGAACACTGAAGCTTTCTTT.

This clone was detected only once. The chain recombines TRBV5-4 with TRBJ2-7, with unresolved D. Trimming left V 1 base short and J 6 bases short, with 8 bases between. This CDR3 contains 12 residues. Germline CDR1 SGHNT, CDR2 YYREEE (reference sequence). As DNA, the CDR3 is TGTGCCAGCAGCTTGCTGATGAGCGAGCAGTACTTC. This sequence encodes CASSLLMSEQYF.

This clone has a handful of counts. The rearrangement links TRBV2 to TRBJ1-1, with D tentatively TRBD1 (5 bases). The CDR3 has 13 amino acids. Per germline, CDR1 SNHLY and CDR2 FYNNEI. Trimming took off 7 bases at V and 11 bases at J, with 20 bases between the two ends. The CDR3 coding sequence is TGTGCCAGCACCGAGGGCGGAGGGGTCTGGGCTTTCTTT. Amino acid sequence: CASTEGGGVWAFF.

V and J are TRBV19 and TRBJ2-4, with D possibly being TRBD1 (6 bases). With 5 bases removed from V and 1 base from J, the gap between germline ends came to 15 bases. Germline values: CDR1 LNHDA, CDR2 SQIVND (reference sequence). The CDR3 extends over 16 amino acids. The chain's CDR3 is CASSPSARGAKNIQYF. CDR3 nucleotide sequence: TGTGCCAGTAGTCCCTCTGCCAGGGGTGCCAAAAACATTCAGTACTTC.